The TCR beta chain described here comes from a study of shared clonotypes between healthy human individuals. The wider study: Ranging from 18 to 49 in age, donors were a couple of women and three men.

Tens of thousands of T cell genomes (approximately 0.3 ug DNA) went into each PBMC replicate. Methods used by the authors: ImmunoSEQ output lacked quality scores and full-length reads, limiting matched filtering. TCRdb keeps only in-frame clones here, not all; method: immunoSEQ multiplex PCR. V and J calls and clone size are as listed in that table; D and trimming were resolved from the DNA. Among about 460,000 clones, approximately 71% were seen once, and the ten largest hold around 13%. Overall study results and limits: How much donors shared clonotypes was expected to be affected by sequencing depth.

Comment on this clone: Its antigen is unidentified.

CDR1 and CDR2 (germline): SGHAT, FQNNGV. The CDR3 is made up of 14 amino acids. V lost 4 bases and J lost 8; bases outside the gene matches: 8. The receptor was derived from a woman in her forties in good health. Some clones in this sample may be carry-over from other donors' samples. The chain uses TRBV11-2 and TRBJ1-2; TRBD1 aligns across 9 bases. Source material: PBMCs. The CDR3 nucleotides are TGTGCCAGCAGCTCAGACAGGGGGTTAGGAGGCTACACCTTC. Protein product: CASSSDRGLGGYTF.